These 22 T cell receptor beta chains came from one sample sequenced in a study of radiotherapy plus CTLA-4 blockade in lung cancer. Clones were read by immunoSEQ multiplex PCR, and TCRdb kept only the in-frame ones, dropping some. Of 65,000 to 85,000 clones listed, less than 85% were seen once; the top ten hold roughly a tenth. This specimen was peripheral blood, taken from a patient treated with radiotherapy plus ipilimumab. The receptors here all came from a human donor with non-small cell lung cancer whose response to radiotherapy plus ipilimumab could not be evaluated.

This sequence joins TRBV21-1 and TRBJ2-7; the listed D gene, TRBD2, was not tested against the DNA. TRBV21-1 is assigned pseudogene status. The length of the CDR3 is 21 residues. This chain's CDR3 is CASSKARQVNLSGRPLYEQYF. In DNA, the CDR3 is TGTGCCAGCAGCAAAGCTCGACAGGTAAATTTGAGCGGGAGGCCCCTTTACGAGCAGTACTTC.

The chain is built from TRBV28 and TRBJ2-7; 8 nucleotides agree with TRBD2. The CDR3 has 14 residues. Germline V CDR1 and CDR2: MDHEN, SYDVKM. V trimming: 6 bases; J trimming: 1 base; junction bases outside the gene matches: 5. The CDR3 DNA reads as TGTGCCAGCAGGGTAGCGGGGACATCCTACGAGCAGTACTTC. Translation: CASRVAGTSYEQYF. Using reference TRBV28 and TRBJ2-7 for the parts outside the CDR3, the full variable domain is DVKVTQSSRYLVKRTGEKVFLECVQDMDHENMFWYRQDPGLGLRLIYFSYDVKMKEKGDIPEGYSVSREKKERFSLILESASTNQTSMYLCASRVAGTSYEQYFGPGTRLTVT.

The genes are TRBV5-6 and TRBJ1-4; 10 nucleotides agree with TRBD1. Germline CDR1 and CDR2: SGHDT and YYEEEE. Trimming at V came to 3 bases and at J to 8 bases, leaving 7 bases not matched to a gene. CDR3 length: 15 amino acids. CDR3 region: CASSYPTGGREKLFF. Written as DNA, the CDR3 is TGTGCCAGCAGCTACCCGACAGGGGGCCGGGAAAAACTGTTTTTT.

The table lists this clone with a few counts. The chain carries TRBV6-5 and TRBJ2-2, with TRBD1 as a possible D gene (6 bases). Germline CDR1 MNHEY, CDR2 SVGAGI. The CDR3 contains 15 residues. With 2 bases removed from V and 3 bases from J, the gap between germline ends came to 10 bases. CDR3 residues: CASSYRQGHTGELFF. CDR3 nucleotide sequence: TGTGCCAGCAGTTACCGCCAGGGGCACACCGGGGAGCTGTTTTTT.

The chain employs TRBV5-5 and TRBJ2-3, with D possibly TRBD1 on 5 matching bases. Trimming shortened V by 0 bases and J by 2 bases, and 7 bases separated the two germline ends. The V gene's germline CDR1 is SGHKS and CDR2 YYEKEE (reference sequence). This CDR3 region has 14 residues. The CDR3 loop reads CASSLDRITDTQYF. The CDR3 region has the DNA TGTGCCAGCAGCTTGGACAGGATCACAGATACGCAGTATTTT. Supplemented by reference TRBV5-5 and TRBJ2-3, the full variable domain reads DAGVTQSPTHLIKTRGQQVTLRCSPISGHKSVSWYQQVLGQGPQFIFQYYEKEERGRGNFPDRFSARQFPNYSSELNVNALLLGDSALYLCASSLDRITDTQYFGPGTRLTVL.

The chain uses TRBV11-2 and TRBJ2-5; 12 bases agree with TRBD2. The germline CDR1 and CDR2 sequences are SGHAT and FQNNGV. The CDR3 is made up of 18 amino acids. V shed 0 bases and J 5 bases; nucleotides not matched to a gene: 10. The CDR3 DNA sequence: TGTGCCAGCAGCTTAGATGCCCCCGGACTAGCGGGGTGGGAGACCCAGTACTTC. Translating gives CASSLDAPGLAGWETQYF.

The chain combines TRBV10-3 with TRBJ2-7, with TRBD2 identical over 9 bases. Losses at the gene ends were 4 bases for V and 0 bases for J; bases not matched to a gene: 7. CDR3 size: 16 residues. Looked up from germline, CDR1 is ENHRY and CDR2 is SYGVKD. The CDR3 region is CAISVGVAGASYEQYF. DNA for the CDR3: TGTGCCATCAGTGTCGGGGTAGCGGGAGCCTCCTACGAGCAGTACTTC.

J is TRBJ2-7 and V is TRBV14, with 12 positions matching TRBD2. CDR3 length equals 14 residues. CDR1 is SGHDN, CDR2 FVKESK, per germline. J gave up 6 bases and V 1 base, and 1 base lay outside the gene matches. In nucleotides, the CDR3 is TGTGCCAGCAGCCAAGGACTAGCGGGAGTCGAGCAGTACTTC. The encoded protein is CASSQGLAGVEQYF.

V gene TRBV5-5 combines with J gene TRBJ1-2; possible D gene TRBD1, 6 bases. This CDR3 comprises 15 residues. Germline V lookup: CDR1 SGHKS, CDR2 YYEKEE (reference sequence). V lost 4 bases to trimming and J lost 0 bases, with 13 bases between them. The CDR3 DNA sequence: TGTGCCAGCAGCACCGGACAGCTTCCTAACTATGGCTACACCTTC. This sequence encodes CASSTGQLPNYGYTF.

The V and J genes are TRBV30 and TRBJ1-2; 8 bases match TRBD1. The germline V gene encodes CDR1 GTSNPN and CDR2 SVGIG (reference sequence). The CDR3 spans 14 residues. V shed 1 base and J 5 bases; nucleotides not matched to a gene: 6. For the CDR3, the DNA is TGTGCCTGGAGTGAAGGACAGGGAGGATATGGCTACACCTTC. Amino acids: CAWSEGQGGYGYTF.

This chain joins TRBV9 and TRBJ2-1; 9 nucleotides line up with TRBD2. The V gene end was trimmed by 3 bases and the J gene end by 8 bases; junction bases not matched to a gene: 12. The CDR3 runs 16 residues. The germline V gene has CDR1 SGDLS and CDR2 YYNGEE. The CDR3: CASSGGARAGGHEQFF. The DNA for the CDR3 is TGTGCCAGCAGCGGGGGTGCTCGGGCGGGGGGGCATGAGCAGTTCTTC.

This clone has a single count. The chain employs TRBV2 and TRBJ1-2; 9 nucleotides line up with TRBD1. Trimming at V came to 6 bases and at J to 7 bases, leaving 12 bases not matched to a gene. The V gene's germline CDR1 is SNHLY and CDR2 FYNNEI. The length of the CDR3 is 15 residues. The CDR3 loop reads CASRGGTGPQSGYTF. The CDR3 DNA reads TGTGCCAGCAGGGGGGGGACAGGGCCCCAGAGTGGCTACACCTTC.

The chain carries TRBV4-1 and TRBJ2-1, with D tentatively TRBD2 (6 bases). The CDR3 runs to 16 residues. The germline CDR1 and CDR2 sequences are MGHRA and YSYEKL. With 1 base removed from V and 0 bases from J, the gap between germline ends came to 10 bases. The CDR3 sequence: CASSQGVGSSYNEQFF. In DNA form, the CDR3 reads TGCGCCAGCAGCCAAGGGGTCGGGAGCTCCTACAATGAGCAGTTCTTC.

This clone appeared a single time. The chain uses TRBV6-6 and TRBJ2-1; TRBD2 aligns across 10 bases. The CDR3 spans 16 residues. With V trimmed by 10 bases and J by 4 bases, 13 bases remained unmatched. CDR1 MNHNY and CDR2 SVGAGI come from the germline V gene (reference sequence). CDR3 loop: CATNPPASGSYNEQFF. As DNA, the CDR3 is TGTGCCACCAACCCCCCGGCTAGCGGGAGTTACAATGAGCAGTTCTTC.

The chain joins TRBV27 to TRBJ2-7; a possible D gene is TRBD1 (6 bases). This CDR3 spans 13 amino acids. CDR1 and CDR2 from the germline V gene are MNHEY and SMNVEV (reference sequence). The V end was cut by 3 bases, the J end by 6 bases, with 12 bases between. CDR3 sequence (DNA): TGTGCCAGCAGTTTGTCCCGGGACACCGAGCAGTACTTC. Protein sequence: CASSLSRDTEQYF.

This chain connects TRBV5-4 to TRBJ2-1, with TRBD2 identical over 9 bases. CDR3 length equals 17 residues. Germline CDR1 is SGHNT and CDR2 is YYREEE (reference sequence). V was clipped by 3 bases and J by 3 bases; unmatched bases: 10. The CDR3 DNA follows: TGTGCCAGCAGCTCCGCCCTCCTGACTAGCGGCTACAATGAGCAGTTCTTC. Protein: CASSSALLTSGYNEQFF.

This chain's CDR3 is CASSYSQVNTEAFF. As DNA, the CDR3 is TGTGCCAGCAGTTACTCACAGGTGAACACTGAAGCTTTCTTT. This chain joins TRBV6-5 and TRBJ1-1, with a weak D call TRBD1 (5 bases). The CDR3 has 14 amino acids. Trimming took 0 bases from V and 0 from J, leaving 5 bases between them. Germline assignment: CDR1 MNHEY and CDR2 SVGAGI.

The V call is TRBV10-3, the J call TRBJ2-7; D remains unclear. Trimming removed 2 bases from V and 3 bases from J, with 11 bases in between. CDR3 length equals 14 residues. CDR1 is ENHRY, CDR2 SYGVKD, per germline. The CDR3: CAISEMAEVYEQYF. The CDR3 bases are TGTGCCATCAGTGAGATGGCAGAAGTCTACGAGCAGTACTTC.

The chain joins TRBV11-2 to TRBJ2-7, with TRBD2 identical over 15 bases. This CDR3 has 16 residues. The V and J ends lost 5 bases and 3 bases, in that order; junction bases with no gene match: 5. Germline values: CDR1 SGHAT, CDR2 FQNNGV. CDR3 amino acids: CASSLGLAGGVYEQYF. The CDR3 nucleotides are TGTGCCAGCAGCCTAGGACTAGCGGGGGGGGTCTACGAGCAGTACTTC.

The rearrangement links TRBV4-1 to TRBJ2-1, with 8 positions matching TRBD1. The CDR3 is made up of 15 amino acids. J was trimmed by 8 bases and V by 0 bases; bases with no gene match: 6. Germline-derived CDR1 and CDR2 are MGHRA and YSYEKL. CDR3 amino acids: CASSQDRRGRDEQFF. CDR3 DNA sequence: TGCGCCAGCAGCCAAGACCGCAGGGGGCGCGATGAGCAGTTCTTC.

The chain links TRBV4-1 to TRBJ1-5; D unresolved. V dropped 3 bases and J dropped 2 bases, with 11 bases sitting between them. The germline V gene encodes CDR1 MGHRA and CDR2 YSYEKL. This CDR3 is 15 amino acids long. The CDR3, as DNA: TGCGCCAGCAGCCAGGTGAGGCTGGGCAATCAGCCCCAGCATTTT. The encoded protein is CASSQVRLGNQPQHF.

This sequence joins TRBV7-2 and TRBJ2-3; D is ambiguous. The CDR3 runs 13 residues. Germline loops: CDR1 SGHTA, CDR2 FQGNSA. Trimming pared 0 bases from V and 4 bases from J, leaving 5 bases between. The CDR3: CASSLAASDTQYF. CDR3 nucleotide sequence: TGTGCCAGCAGCTTAGCAGCGTCAGATACGCAGTATTTT.